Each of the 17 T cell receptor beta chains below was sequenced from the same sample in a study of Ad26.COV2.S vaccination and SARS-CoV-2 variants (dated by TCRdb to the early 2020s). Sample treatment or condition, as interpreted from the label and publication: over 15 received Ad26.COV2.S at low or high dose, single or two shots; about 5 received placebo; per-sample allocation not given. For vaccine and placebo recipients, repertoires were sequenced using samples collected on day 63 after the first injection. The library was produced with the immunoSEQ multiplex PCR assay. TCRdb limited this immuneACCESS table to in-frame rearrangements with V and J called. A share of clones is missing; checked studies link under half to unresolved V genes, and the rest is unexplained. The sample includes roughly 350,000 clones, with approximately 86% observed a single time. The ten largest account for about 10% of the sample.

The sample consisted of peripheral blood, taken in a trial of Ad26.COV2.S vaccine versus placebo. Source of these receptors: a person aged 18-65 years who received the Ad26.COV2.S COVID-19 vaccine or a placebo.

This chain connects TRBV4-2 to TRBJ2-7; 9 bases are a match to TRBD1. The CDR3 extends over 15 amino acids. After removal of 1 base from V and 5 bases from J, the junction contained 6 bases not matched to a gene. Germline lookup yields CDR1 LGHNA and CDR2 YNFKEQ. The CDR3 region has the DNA TGTGCCAGCAGCCAAGTGGGGACAGGGAAGGACGAGCAGTACTTC. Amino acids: CASSQVGTGKDEQYF.

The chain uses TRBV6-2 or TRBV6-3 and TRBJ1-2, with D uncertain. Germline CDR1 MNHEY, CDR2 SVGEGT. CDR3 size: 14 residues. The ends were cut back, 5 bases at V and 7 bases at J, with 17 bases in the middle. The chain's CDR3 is CASSRRMGRAGYTF. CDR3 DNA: TGTGCCAGCAGTCGGAGAATGGGAAGGGCTGGCTACACCTTC.

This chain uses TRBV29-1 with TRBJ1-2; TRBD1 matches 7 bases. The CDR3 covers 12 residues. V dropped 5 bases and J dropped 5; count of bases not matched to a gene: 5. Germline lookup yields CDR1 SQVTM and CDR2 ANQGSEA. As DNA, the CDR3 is TGCAGCGTTCCCGACAGGGTATATGGCTACACCTTC. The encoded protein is CSVPDRVYGYTF.

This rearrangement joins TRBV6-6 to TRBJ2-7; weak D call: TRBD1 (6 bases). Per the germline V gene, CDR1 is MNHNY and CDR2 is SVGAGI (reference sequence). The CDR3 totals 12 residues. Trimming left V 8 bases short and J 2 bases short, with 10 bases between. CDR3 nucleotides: TGTGCCAGCCAGGCAGGGGCCTACGAGCAGTACTTC. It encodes CASQAGAYEQYF.

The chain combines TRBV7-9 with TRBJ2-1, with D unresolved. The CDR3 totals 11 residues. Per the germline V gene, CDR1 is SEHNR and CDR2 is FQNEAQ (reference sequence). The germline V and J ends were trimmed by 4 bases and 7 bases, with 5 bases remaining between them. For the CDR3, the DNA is TGTGCCAGCAGCTCCAGAAATGAGCAGTTCTTC. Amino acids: CASSSRNEQFF. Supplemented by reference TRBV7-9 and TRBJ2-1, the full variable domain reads DTGVSQNPRHKITKRGQNVTFRCDPISEHNRLYWYRQTLGQGPEFLTYFQNEAQLEKSRLLSDRFSAERPKGSFSTLEIQRTEQGDSAMYLCASSSRNEQFFGPGTRLTVL.

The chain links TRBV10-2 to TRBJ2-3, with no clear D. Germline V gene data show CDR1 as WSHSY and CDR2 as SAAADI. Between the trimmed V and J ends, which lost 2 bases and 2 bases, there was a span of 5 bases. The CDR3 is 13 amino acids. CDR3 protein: CASSERATDTQYF. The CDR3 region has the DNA TGCGCCAGCAGTGAGAGGGCCACAGATACGCAGTATTTT.

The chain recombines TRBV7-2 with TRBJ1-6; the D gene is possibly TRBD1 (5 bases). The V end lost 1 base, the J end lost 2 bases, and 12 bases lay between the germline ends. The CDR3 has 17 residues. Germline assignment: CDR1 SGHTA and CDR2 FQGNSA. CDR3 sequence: CASSLGAGGTYNSPLHF. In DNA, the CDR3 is TGTGCCAGCAGCTTAGGGGCGGGGGGGACCTATAATTCACCCCTCCACTTT.

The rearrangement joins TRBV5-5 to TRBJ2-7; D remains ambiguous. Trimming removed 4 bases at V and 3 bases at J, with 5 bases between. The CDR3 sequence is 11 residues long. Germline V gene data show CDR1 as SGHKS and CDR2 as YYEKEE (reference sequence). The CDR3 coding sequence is TGTGCCAGCAGCCCGGACTACGAGCAGTACTTC. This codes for CASSPDYEQYF.

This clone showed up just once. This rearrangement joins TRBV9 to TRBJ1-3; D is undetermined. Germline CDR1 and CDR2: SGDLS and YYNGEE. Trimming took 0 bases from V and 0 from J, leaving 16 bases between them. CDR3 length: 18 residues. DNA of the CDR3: TGTGCCAGCAGCGTAGGCGTCGGGTCAGGCCTCTCTGGAAACACCATATATTTT. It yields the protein CASSVGVGSGLSGNTIYF.

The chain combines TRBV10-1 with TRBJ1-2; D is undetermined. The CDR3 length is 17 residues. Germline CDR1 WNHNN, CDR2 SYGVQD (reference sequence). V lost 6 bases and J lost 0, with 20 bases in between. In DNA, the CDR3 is TGCGCCAGCAGGGGGTTCGCGGGCGGAACTTCTAACTATGGCTACACCTTC. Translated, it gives CASRGFAGGTSNYGYTF.

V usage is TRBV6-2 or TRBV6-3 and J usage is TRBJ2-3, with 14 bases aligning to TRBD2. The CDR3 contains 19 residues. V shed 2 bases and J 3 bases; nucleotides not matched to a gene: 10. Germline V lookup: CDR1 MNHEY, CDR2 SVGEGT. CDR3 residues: CASSYPPGLAGGRTDTQYF. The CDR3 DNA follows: TGTGCCAGCAGTTACCCCCCCGGACTAGCGGGAGGTCGGACAGATACGCAGTATTTT.

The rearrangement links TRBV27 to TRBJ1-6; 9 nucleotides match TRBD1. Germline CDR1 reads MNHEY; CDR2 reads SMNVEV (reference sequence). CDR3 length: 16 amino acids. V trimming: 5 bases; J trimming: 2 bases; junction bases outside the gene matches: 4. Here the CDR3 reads CASSVRQGAYNSPLHF. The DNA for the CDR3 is TGTGCCAGCAGTGTTAGACAGGGGGCCTATAATTCACCCCTCCACTTT.

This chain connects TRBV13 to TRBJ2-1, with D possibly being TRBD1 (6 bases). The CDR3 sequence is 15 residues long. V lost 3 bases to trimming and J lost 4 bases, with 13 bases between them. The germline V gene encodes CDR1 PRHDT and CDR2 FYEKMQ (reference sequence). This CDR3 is CASSLRQDGYNEQFF. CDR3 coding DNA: TGTGCCAGCAGCTTGCGACAGGACGGGTACAATGAGCAGTTCTTC.

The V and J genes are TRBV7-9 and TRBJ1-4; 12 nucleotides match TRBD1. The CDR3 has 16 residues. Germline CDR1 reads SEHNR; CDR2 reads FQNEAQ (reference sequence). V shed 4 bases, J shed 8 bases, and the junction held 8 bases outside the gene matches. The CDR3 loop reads CASSSSGTGGWEKLFF. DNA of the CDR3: TGTGCCAGCAGCTCTTCAGGGACAGGGGGCTGGGAAAAACTGTTTTTT. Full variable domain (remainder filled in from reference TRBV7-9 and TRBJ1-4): DTGVSQNPRHKITKRGQNVTFRCDPISEHNRLYWYRQTLGQGPEFLTYFQNEAQLEKSRLLSDRFSAERPKGSFSTLEIQRTEQGDSAMYLCASSSSGTGGWEKLFFGSGTQLSVL.

The CDR3 sequence: CASSLAGGAEQFF. CDR3 bases: TGTGCCAGCAGTTTAGCGGGAGGGGCTGAGCAGTTCTTC. The chain has TRBV12-3 or TRBV12-4 and TRBJ2-1, with 7 bases that match TRBD2. The CDR3 has 13 residues. V dropped 0 bases and J dropped 9; count of bases not matched to a gene: 2.

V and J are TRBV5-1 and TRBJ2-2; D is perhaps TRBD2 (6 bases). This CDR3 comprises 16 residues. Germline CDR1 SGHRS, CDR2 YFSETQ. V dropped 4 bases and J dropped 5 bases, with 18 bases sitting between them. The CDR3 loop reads CASSLTWRGGTGELFF. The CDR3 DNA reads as TGCGCCAGCAGCCTAACTTGGAGGGGCGGGACCGGGGAGCTGTTTTTT.

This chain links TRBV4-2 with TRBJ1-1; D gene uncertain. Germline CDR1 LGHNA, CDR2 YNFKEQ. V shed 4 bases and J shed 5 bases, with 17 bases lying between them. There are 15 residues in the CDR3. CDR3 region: CASSPTTGLGTEAFF. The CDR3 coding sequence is TGTGCCAGCAGCCCAACTACGGGGTTGGGGACTGAAGCTTTCTTT.